This T cell receptor beta chain was identified in a study of blood T cells in healthy people across ages. They isolated at least 6.5 million PBMCs from each sample. Losses at the gene ends were 5 bases for V and 5 bases for J; bases not matched to a gene: 7. Germline CDR1 reads LGHNA; CDR2 reads YNFKEQ. This CDR3 region has 14 residues. Combining a sample-barcoded 5' primer with a J-beta primer mix, a second PCR ran for about 7 to 11 cycles. TCRdb redid the calling of the 5' RACE reads with MiXCR, one entry per CDR3 protein. The sample holds roughly 800,000 distinct CDR3 sequences, nearly 60% seen once.

The chain uses TRBV4-2 and TRBJ2-7; TRBD1 agrees at 9 bases. The material sequenced was blood. This sequence originates from a man aged 25-40 years in good health. Written as DNA, the CDR3 is TGTGCCAGCAGCTATCGGGACAGGGATAACGAGCAGTACTTC. Translated, it gives CASSYRDRDNEQYF.